This T cell receptor (beta chain) was sequenced for a study of cytomegalovirus exposure and HLA in healthy donors. Points from the study as a whole: Sequencing depth roughly uniform across donors was assumed in presence/absence analyses.

Between the trimmed V and J ends, which lost 1 base and 1 base, there was a span of 10 bases. Germline loops: CDR1 SQVTM, CDR2 ANQGSEA. This CDR3 contains 14 residues. Primers included in the PCR were 60 Vbeta and 13 Jbeta primers. Repertoires were generated with immunoSEQ multiplex PCR, while TCRdb's copy carries only in-frame clones and drops some. Here the sample spans around 90,000 clones, about 66% being singletons. A remark on this clone: Its antigen is currently unknown.

The receptor comes from a boy between 10 and 17 years old in good health and CMV-seropositive. The genes are TRBV29-1 and TRBJ1-1; weak D call: TRBD1 (5 bases). Sequenced input: PBMCs. CDR3 in DNA: TGCAGCGTTGAAGTGGGGCTTACGAACACTGAAGCTTTCTTT. It specifies CSVEVGLTNTEAFF.